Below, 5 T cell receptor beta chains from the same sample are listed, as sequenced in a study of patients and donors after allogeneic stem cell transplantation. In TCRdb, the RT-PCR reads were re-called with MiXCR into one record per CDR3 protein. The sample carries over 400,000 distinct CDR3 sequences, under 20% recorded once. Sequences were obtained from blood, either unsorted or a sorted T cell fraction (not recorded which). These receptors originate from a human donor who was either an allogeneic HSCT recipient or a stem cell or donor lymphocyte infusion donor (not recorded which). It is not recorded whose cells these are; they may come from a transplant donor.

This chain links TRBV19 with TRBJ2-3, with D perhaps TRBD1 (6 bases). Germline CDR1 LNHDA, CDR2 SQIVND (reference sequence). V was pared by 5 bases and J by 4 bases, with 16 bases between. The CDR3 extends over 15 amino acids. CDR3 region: CASSRKTGFADTQYF. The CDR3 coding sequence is TGTGCCAGTAGTCGGAAAACAGGGTTCGCAGATACGCAGTATTTT.

CDR3 amino acids: CASSQMEPIRYNEQFF. The CDR3 coding sequence is TGCGCCAGCAGCCAAATGGAACCGATTCGCTACAATGAGCAGTTCTTC. The chain employs TRBV4-1 and TRBJ2-1, with unresolved D. CDR3 length: 16 amino acids. The V end lost 2 bases, the J end lost 3 bases, and 14 bases lay between the germline ends. Germline V gene lookup returns CDR1 MGHRA and CDR2 YSYEKL.

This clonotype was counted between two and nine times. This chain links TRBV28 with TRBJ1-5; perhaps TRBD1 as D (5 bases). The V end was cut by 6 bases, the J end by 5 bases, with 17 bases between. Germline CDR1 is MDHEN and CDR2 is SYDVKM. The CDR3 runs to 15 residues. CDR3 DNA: TGTGCCAGCAGCAAACTAAGAGGGGACCATCAGCCCCAGCATTTT. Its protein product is CASSKLRGDHQPQHF.

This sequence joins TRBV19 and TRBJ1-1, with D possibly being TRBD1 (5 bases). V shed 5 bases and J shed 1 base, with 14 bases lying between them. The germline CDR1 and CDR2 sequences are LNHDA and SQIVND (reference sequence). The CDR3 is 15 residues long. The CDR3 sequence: CASSARGGGNTEAFF. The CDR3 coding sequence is TGTGCCAGTAGTGCAAGGGGCGGCGGGAACACTGAAGCTTTCTTT. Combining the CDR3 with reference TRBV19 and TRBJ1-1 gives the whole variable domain DGGITQSPKYLFRKEGQNVTLSCEQNLNHDAMYWYRQDPGQGLRLIYYSQIVNDFQKGDIAEGYSVSREKKESFPLTVTSAQKNPTAFYLCASSARGGGNTEAFFGQGTRLTVV.

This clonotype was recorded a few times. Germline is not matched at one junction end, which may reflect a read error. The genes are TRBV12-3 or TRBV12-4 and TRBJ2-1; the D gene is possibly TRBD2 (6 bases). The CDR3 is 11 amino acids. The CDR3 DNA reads TGTGCCAGCAGTTTTTCCTCCCCGGGGGTCTTC. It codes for CASSFSSPGVF.